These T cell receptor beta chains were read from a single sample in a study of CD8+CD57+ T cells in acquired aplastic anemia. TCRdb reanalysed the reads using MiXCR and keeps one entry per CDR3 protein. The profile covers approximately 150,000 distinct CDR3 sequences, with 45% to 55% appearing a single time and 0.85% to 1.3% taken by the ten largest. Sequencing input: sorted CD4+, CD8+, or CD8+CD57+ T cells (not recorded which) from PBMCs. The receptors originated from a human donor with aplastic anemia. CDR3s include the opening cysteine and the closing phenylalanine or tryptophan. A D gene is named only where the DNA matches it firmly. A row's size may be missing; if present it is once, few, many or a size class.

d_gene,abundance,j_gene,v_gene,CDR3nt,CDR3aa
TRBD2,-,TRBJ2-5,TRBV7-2,TGTGCCAGCAGCCAGACTAGCGGGGGTGGAGAGACCCAGTACTTC,CASSQTSGGGETQYF
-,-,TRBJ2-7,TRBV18,TGTGCCAGCTCACGAGATTTGGGGCTTTCGTCGTCCTACGAGCAGTACTTC,CASSRDLGLSSSYEQYF
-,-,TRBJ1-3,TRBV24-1,TGTGCCACCAGTGGCCGGGACTCTGGAAACACCATATATTTT,CATSGRDSGNTIYF
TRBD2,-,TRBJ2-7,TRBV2,TGTGCCAGCACAAGGACTAGCGGCGAGCAGTACTTC,CASTRTSGEQYF
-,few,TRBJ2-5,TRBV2,TGTGCCAGCAGTGAAGGGATATACTCATCGGAGACCCAGTACTTC,CASSEGIYSSETQYF
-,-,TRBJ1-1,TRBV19,TGTGCCAGTAGAACAGCCGATTACACTGAAGCTTTCTTT,CASRTADYTEAFF
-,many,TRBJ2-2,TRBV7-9,TGTGCCAGCAGCTCTCTCCCGGGGCTTGTCACCGGGGAGCTGTTTTTT,CASSSLPGLVTGELFF
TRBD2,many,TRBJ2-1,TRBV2,TGTGCCAGCAGTGAAATAGGTTTCGGACTAGGGCAGCAGGTGCAGTTCTTC,CASSEIGFGLGQQVQFF
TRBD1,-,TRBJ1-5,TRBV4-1,TGCGCCAGCAGCCAGACCGACATGTGGACAGGGCCTCAGCCCCAGCACTTT,CASSQTDMWTGPQPQHF
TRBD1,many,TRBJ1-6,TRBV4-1,TGCGCCAGCAGCCACCGGACAGGGTCCTATAATTCACCCCTCCACTTT,CASSHRTGSYNSPLHF
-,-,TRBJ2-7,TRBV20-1,TGCAGTGCTAGAGCCGGGGCCACCTACGAGCAGTACTTC,CSARAGATYEQYF
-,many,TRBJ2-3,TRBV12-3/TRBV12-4,TGTGCCACCGCCCTTGGGGATACGCAGTATTTT,CATALGDTQYF
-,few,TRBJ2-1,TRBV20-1,TGCAGTGCTAGCGGGAACCGACCTGACAATGAGCAGTTCTTC,CSASGNRPDNEQFF
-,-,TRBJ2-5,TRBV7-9,TGTGCCAGCAGTCAGGACCAGACCCAGTACTTC,CASSQDQTQYF
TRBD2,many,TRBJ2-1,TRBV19,TGTGCCAGTAGTCCCGGGACTACAAATGAGCAGTTCTTC,CASSPGTTNEQFF
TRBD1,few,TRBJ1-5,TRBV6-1,TGTGCCAGCAGTCCCACAATCCGACAGGGGGCTTTACCTCAGCCCCAGCATTTT,CASSPTIRQGALPQPQHF
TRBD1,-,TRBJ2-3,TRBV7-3,TGTGCCAGCAGCTTAAACAGGGGAATTGGGACAGATACGCAGTATTTT,CASSLNRGIGTDTQYF
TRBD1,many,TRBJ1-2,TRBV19,TGTGCCAGTACCCTAGGACAGGGTTACTATGGCTACACCTTC,CASTLGQGYYGYTF
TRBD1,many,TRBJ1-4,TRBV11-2,TGTGCCAGCAGCATCAGATCAGGGGGCGATAATGAAAAACTGTTTTTT,CASSIRSGGDNEKLFF
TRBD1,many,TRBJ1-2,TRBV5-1,TGCGCCAGCAGCCCGGAGGGGGCGACCACTAACTATGGCTACACCTTC,CASSPEGATTNYGYTF
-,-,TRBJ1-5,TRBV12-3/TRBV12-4,TGTGCCAGCATCCGGAATAGCAATCAGCCCCAGCATTTT,CASIRNSNQPQHF
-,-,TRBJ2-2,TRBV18,TGTGCCAGCTCACCACCTCCCCCGGGGGACACCGGGGAGCTGTTTTTT,CASSPPPPGDTGELFF
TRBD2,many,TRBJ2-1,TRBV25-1,TGTGCCAGCAGTGAATGGGGGGGGAGCTCCTACAATGAGCAGTTCTTC,CASSEWGGSSYNEQFF
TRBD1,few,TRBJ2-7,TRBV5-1,TGCGCCAGCAGCTTGAGGGGACAGGGAAACGAGCAGTACTTC,CASSLRGQGNEQYF
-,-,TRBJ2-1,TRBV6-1,TGTGGGGCCCGTGCGGCCAACAATGAGCAGTTCTTC,CGARAANNEQFF
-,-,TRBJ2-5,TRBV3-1,TGTGCCAGCAGCCCCGGGGAGGGGGAGGGAGAGACCCAGTACTTC,CASSPGEGEGETQYF
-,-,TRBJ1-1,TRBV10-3,TGTGCCATCAGTGAGCCTGGGGATGGCACTGAAGCTTTCTTT,CAISEPGDGTEAFF
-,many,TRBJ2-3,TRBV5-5,TGTGCCAGCAGCTTGGACAGCGGCACAGATACGCAGTATTTT,CASSLDSGTDTQYF
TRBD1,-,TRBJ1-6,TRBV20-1,TGCAGTGCGAGAAAGCCCGGGACAGACTCCTATAATTCACCCCTCCACTTT,CSARKPGTDSYNSPLHF
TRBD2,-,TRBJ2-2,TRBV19,TGTGCCAGTAGTTGGACTAGCTCTCGCACCGGGGAGCTGTTTTTT,CASSWTSSRTGELFF
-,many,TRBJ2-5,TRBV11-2,TGTGCCAGTAAATCCGTGGAGGGATTCGAGACCCAGTACTTC,CASKSVEGFETQYF